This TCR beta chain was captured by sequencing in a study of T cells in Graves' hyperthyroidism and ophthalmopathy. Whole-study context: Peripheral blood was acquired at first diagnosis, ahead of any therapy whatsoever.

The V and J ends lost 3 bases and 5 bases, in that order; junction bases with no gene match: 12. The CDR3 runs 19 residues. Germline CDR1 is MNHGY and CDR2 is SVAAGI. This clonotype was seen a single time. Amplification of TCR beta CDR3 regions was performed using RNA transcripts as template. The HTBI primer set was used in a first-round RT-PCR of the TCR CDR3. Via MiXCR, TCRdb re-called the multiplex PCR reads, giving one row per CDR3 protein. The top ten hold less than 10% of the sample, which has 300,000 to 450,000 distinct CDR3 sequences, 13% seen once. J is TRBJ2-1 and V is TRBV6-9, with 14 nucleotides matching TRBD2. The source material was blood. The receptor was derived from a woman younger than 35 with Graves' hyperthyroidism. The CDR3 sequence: CASSYNRLAGGLKNNEQFF. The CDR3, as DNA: TGTGCCAGCAGTTACAACAGACTAGCGGGAGGGTTAAAAAACAATGAGCAGTTCTTC.